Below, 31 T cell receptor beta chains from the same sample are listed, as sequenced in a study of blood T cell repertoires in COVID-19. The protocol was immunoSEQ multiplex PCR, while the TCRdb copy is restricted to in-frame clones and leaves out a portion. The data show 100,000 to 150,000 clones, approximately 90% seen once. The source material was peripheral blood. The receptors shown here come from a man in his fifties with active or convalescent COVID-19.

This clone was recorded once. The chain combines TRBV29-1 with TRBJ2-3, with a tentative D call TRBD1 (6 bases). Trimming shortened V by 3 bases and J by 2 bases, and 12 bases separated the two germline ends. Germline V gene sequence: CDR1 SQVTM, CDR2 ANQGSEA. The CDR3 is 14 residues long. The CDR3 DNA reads TGCAGCGTTGATGGCGACAGGCCCACAGATACGCAGTATTTT. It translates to CSVDGDRPTDTQYF.

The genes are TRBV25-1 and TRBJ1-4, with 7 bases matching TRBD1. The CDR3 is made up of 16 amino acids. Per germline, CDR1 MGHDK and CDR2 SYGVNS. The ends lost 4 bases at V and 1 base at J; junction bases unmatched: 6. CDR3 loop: CASSAYRGGTNEKLFF. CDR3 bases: TGTGCCAGCAGTGCTTACAGGGGTGGAACTAATGAAAAACTGTTTTTT.

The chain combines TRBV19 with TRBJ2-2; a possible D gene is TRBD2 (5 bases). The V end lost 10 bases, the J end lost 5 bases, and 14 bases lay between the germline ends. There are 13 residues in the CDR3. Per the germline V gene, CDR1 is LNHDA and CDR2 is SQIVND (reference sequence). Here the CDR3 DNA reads TGTGCCACCAGTCCCCCGGGGACCGGGGAGCTGTTTTTT. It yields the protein CATSPPGTGELFF.

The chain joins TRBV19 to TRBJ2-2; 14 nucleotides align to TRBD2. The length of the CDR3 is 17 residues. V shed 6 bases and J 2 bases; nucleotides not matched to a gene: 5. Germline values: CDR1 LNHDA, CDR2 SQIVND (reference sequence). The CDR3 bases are TGTGCCAGTAGGAGGACTAGCGGGAGGAGAAACACCGGGGAGCTGTTTTTT. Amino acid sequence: CASRRTSGRRNTGELFF.

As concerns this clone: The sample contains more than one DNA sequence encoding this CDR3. CDR3 protein: CASSYSRQGQETQYF. The CDR3 nucleotides are TGTGCCAGCAGTTACTCGAGACAGGGCCAAGAGACCCAGTACTTC. The V and J genes are TRBV6-5 and TRBJ2-5, with 7 positions matching TRBD1. The CDR3 totals 15 residues. V lost 0 bases to trimming and J lost 1 base; unmatched junction nucleotides: 2. Germline V gives CDR1 MNHEY, CDR2 SVGAGI.

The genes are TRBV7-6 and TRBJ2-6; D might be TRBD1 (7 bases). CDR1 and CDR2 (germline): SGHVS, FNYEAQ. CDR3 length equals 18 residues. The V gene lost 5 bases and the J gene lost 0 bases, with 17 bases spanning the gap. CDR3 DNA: TGTGCCAGCAGCGTCAGACAGGGAGGCCCCTCTGGGGCCAACGTCCTGACTTTC. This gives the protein CASSVRQGGPSGANVLTF.

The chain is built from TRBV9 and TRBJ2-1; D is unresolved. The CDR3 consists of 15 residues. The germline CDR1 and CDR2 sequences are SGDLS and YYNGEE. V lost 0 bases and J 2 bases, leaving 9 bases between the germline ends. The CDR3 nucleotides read TGTGCCAGCAGCGTAGAGGCGCTAGCCTACAATGAGCAGTTCTTC. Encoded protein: CASSVEALAYNEQFF. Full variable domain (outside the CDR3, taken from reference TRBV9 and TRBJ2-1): DSGVTQTPKHLITATGQRVTLRCSPRSGDLSVYWYQQSLDQGLQFLIQYYNGEERAKGNILERFSAQQFPDLHSELNLSSLELGDSALYFCASSVEALAYNEQFFGPGTRLTVL.

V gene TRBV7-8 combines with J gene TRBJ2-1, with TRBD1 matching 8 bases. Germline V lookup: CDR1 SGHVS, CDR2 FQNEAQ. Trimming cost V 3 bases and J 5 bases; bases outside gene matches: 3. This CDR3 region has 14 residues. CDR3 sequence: CASSFDRGNNEQFF. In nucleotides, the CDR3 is TGTGCCAGCAGCTTTGACAGGGGCAACAATGAGCAGTTCTTC.

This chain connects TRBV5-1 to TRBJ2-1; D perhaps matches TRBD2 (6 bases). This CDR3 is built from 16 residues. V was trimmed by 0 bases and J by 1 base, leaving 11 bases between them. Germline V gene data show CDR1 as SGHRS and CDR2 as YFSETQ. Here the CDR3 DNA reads TGCGCCAGCAGCTTGGACGGGAGATCTTCCTACAATGAGCAGTTCTTC. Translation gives CASSLDGRSSYNEQFF.

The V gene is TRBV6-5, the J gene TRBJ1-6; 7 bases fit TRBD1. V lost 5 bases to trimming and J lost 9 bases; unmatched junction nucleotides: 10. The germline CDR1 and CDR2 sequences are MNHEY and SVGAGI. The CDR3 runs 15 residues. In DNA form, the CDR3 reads TGTGCCAGCAGTCTTGTACAGGGGCTTAGTTCACCCCTCCACTTT. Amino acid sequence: CASSLVQGLSSPLHF.

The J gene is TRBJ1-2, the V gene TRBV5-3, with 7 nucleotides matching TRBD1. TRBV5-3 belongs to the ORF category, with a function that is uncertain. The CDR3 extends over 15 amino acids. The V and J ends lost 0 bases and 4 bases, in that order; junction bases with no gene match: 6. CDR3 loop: CARSLVHYRGYGYTF. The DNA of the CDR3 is TGTGCCAGAAGCTTGGTTCACTACAGGGGCTATGGCTACACCTTC.

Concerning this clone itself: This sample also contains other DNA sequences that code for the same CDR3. The CDR3 reads CASSLGGYYEQYF. The CDR3 bases are TGTGCCAGCAGTTTAGGCGGATACTACGAGCAGTACTTC. The chain uses TRBV28 and TRBJ2-7; D is ambiguous. V was trimmed by 2 bases and J by 3 bases, leaving 8 bases between them. CDR1 is MDHEN and CDR2 is SYDVKM in the germline V gene. The CDR3 sequence is 13 residues long.

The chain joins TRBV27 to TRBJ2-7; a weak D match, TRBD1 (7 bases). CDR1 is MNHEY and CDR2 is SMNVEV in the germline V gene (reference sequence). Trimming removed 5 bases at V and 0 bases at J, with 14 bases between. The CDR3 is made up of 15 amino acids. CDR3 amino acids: CASSRGAGGSYEQYF. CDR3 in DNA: TGTGCCAGCAGTCGCGGGGCAGGGGGCTCCTACGAGCAGTACTTC.

DNA of the CDR3: TGTGCCAGCAGTTTATTCAGCTACGAGCAGTACTTC. Its protein is CASSLFSYEQYF. The chain is built from TRBV28 and TRBJ2-7; D unresolved. Trimming pared 1 base from V and 3 bases from J, leaving 4 bases between. The length of the CDR3 is 12 residues. The germline V gene has CDR1 MDHEN and CDR2 SYDVKM.

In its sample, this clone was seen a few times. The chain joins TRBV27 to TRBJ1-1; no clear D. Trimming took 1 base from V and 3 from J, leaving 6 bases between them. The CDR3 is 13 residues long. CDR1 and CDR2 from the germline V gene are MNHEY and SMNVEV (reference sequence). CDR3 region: CASSLLGDTEAFF. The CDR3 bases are TGTGCCAGCAGTTTATTGGGAGACACTGAAGCTTTCTTT.

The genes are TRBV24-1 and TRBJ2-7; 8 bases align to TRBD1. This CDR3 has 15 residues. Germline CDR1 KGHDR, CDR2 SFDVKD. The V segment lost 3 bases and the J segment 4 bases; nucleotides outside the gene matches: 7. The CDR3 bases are TGTGCCACCAGTGATGCAAACAGGGGGATTTACGAGCAGTACTTC. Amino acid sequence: CATSDANRGIYEQYF.

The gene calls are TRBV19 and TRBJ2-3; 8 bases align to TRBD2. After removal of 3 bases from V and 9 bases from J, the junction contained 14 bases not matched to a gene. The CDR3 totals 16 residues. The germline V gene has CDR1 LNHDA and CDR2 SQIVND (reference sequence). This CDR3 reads CASSIFGTAGGQTQYF. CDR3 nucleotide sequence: TGTGCCAGTAGTATTTTTGGGACGGCGGGAGGACAAACGCAGTATTTT.

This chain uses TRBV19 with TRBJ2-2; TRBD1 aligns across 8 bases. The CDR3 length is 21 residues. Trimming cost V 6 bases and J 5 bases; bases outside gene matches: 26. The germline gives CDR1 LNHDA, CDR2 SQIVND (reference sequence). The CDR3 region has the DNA TGTGCCAGTAGCACATATCCGGGACAGGCCACTAAACCTCACCGAACCGGGGAGCTGTTTTTT. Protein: CASSTYPGQATKPHRTGELFF.

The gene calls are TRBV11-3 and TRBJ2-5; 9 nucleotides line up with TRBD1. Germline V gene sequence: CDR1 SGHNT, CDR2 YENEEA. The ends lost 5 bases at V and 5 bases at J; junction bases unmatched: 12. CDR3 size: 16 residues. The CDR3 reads CASSVRTGARGETQYF. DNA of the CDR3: TGTGCCAGCAGCGTAAGGACAGGGGCGCGGGGTGAGACCCAGTACTTC.

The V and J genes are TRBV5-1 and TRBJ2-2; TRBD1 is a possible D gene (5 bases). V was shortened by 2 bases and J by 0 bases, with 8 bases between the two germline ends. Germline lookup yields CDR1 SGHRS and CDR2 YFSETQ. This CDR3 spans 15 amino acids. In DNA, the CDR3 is TGCGCCAGCAGCTTTGGCAGGGCGAACACCGGGGAGCTGTTTTTT. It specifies CASSFGRANTGELFF.

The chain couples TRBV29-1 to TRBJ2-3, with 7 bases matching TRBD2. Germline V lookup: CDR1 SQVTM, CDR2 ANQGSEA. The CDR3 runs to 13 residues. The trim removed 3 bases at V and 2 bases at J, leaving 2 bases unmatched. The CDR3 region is CSVDRDYTDTQYF. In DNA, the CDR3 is TGCAGCGTTGATAGGGACTACACAGATACGCAGTATTTT.

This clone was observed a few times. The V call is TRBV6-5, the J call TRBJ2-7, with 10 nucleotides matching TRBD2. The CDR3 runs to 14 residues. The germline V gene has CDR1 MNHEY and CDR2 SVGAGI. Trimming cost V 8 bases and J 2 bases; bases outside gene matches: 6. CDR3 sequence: CASCPSGSPYEQYF. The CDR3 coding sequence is TGTGCCAGCTGTCCTAGCGGGAGTCCCTACGAGCAGTACTTC.

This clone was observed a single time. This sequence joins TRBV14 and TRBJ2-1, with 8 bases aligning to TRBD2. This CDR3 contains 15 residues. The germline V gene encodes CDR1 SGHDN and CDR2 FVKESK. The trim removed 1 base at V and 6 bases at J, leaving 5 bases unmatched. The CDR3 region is CASSQASGGPNEQFF. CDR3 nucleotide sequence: TGTGCCAGCAGCCAAGCGTCGGGAGGGCCCAATGAGCAGTTCTTC.

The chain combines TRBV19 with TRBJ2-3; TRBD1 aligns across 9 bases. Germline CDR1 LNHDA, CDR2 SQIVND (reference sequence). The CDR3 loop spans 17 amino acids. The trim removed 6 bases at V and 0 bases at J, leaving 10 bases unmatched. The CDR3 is CASSTQTGTGSTDTQYF. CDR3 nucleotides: TGTGCCAGTAGCACGCAAACCGGGACAGGGAGCACAGATACGCAGTATTTT.

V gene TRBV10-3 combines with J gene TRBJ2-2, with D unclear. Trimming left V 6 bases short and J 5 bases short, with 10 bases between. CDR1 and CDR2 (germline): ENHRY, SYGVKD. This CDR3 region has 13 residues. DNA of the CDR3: TGTGCCATCAGGCCAACAGTTACCGGGGAGCTGTTTTTT. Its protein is CAIRPTVTGELFF.

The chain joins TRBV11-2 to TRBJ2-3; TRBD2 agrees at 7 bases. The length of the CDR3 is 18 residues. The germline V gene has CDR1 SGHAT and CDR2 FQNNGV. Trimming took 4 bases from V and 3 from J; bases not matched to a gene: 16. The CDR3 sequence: CASSSPFGGSEGTDTQYF. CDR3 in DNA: TGTGCCAGCAGCTCTCCGTTCGGGGGGAGTGAGGGGACAGATACGCAGTATTTT.

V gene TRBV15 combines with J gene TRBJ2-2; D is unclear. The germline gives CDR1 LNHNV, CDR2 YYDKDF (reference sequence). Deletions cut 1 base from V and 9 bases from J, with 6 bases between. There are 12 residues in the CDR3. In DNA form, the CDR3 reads TGTGCCACCAGCAGAGTCGTCCGGGAGCTGTTTTTT. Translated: CATSRVVRELFF.

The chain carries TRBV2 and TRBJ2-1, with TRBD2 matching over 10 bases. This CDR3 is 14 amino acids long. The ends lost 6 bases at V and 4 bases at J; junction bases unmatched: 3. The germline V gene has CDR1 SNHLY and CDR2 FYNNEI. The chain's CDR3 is CASRVAGGYNEQFF. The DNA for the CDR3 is TGTGCCAGCAGGGTAGCGGGGGGATACAATGAGCAGTTCTTC. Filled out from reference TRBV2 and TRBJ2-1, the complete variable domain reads EPEVTQTPSHQVTQMGQEVILRCVPISNHLYFYWYRQILGQKVEFLVSFYNNEISEKSEIFDDQFSVERPDGSNFTLKIRSTKLEDSAMYFCASRVAGGYNEQFFGPGTRLTVL.

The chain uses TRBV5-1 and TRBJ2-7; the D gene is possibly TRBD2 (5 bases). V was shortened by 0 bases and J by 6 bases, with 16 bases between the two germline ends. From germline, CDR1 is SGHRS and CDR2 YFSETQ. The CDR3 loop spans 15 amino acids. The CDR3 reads CASSLGGRGNGEQYF. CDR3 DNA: TGCGCCAGCAGCTTGGGGGGAAGAGGGAACGGCGAGCAGTACTTC.

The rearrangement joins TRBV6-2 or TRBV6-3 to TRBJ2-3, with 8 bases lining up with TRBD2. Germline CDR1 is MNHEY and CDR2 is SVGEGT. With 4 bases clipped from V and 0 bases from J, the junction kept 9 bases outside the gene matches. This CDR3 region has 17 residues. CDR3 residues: CASSSGWQRGSTDTQYF. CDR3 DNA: TGTGCCAGCAGTTCGGGATGGCAGCGGGGGAGCACAGATACGCAGTATTTT.

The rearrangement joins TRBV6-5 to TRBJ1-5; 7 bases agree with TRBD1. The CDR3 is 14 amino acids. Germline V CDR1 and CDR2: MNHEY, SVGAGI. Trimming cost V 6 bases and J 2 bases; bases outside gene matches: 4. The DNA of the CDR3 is TGTGCCAGCAGGACAACAGGGGGCAATCAGCCCCAGCATTTT. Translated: CASRTTGGNQPQHF.